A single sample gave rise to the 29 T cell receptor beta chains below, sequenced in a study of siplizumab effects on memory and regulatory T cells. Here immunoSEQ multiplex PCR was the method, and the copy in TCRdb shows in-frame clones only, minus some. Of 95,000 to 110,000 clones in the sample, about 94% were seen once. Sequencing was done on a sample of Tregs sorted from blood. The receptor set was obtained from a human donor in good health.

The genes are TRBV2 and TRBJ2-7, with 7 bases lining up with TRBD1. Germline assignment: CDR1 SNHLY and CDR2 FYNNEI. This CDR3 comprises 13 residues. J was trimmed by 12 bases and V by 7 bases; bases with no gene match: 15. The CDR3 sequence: CASTRTVGQQTYF. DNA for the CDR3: TGTGCCAGCACCAGGACGGTGGGACAGCAAACGTACTTC. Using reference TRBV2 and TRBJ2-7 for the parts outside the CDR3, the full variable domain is EPEVTQTPSHQVTQMGQEVILRCVPISNHLYFYWYRQILGQKVEFLVSFYNNEISEKSEIFDDQFSVERPDGSNFTLKIRSTKLEDSAMYFCASTRTVGQQTYFGPGTRLTVT.

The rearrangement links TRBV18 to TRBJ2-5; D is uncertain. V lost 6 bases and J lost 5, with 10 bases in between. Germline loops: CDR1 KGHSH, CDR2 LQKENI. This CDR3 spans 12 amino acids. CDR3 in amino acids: CASSGNRETQYF. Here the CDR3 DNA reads TGTGCCAGCTCGGGGAATCGGGAGACCCAGTACTTC. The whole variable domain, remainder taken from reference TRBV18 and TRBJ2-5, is NAGVMQNPRHLVRRRGQEARLRCSPMKGHSHVYWYRQLPEEGLKFMVYLQKENIIDESGMPKERFSAEFPKEGPSILRIQQVVRGDSAAYFCASSGNRETQYFGPGTRLLVL.

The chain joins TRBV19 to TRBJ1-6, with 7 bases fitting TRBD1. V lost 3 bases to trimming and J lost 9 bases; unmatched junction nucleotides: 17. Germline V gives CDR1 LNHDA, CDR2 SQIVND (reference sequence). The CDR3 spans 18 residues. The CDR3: CASSMEPPSTGIGSPLHF. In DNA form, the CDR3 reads TGTGCCAGTAGTATGGAGCCCCCATCGACAGGGATCGGTTCACCCCTCCACTTT.

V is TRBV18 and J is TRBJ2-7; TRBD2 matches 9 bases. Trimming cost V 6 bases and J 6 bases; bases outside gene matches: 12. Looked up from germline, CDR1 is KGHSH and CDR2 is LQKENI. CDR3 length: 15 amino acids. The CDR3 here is CASSPYAGGPGEQYF. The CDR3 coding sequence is TGTGCCAGCTCTCCTTACGCGGGAGGGCCCGGCGAGCAGTACTTC.

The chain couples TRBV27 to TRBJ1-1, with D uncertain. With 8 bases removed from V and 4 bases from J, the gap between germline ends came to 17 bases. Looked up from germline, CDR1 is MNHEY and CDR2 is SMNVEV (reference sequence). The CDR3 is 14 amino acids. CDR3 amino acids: CASRLRSLGTEAFF. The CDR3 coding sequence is TGTGCCAGCCGCCTCCGGAGCCTGGGCACTGAAGCTTTCTTT.

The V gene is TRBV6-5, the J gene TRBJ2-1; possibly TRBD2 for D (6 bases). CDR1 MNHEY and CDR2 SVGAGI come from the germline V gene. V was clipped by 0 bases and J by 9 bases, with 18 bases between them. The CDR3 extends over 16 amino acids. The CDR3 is CASSYSRDVSLREQFF. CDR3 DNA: TGTGCCAGCAGTTACTCGCGGGACGTTAGCTTGCGTGAGCAGTTCTTC.

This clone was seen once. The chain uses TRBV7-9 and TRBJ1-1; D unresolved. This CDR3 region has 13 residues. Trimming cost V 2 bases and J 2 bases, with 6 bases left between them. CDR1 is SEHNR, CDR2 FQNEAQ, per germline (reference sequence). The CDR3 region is CASSLFGNTEAFF. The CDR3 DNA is TGTGCCAGCAGCTTATTCGGCAACACTGAAGCTTTCTTT. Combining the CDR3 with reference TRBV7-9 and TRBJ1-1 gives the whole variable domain DTGVSQNPRHKITKRGQNVTFRCDPISEHNRLYWYRQTLGQGPEFLTYFQNEAQLEKSRLLSDRFSAERPKGSFSTLEIQRTEQGDSAMYLCASSLFGNTEAFFGQGTRLTVV.

The CDR3, as DNA: TGCAGCGTTGGCGGACAGGGAAGGAACACTGAAGCTTTCTTT. As protein: CSVGGQGRNTEAFF. The chain employs TRBV29-1 and TRBJ1-1; 8 bases are a match to TRBD1. Unmatched junction bases numbered 5, after V lost 4 bases and J lost 1 base. Looked up from germline, CDR1 is SQVTM and CDR2 is ANQGSEA. The CDR3 totals 14 residues.

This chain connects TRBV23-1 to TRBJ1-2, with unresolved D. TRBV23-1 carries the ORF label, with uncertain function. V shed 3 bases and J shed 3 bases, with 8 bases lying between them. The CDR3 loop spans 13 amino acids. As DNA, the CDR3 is TGCGCCAGCAGTCATGGGTCCTACTATGGCTACACCTTC. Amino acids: CASSHGSYYGYTF.

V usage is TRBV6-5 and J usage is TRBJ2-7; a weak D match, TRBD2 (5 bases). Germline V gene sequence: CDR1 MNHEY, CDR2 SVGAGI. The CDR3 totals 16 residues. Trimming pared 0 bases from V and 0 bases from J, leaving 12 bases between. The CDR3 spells CASSYSMERISYEQYF. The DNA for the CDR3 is TGTGCCAGCAGTTACTCGATGGAGCGGATCTCCTACGAGCAGTACTTC.

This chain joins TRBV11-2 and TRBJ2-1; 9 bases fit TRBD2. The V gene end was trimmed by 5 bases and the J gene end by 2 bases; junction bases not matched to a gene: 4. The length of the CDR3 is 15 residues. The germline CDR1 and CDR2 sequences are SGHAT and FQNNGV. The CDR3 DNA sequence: TGTGCCAGCAGCGAAAGCGGGAGGCCCTACAATGAGCAGTTCTTC. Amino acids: CASSESGRPYNEQFF.

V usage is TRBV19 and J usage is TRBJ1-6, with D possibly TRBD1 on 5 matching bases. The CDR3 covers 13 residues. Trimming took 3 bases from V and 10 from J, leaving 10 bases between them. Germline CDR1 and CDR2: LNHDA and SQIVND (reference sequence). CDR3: CASSMAKGSPLHF. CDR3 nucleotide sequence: TGTGCCAGTAGTATGGCGAAGGGGTCACCCCTCCACTTT.

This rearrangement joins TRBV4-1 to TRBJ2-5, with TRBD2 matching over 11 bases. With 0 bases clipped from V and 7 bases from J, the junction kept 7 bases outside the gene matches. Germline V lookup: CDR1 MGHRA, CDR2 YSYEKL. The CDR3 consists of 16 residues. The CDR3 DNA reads TGCGCCAGCAGCCAAGAAGGGACTAGCGGTTGGGGGACCCAGTACTTC. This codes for CASSQEGTSGWGTQYF.

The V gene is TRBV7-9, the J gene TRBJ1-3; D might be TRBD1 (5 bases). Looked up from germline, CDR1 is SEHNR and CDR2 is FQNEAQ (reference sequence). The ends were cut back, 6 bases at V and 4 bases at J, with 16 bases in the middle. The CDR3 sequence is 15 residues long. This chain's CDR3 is CASSLTGGVGNTIYF. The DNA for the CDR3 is TGTGCCAGCAGTCTGACCGGGGGGGTCGGAAACACCATATATTTT.

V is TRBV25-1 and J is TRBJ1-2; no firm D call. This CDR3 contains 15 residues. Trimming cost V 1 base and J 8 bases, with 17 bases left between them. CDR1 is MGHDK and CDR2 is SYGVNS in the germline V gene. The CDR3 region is CASSESTVYPGGYTF. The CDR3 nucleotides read TGTGCCAGCAGTGAATCTACAGTATACCCCGGCGGCTACACCTTC.

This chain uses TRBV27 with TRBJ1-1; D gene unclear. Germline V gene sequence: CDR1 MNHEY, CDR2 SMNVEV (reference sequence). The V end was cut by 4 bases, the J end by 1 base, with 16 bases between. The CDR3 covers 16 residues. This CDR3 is CASSSPPGRENTEAFF. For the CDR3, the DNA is TGTGCCAGCAGTTCCCCACCTGGGCGGGAGAACACTGAAGCTTTCTTT.

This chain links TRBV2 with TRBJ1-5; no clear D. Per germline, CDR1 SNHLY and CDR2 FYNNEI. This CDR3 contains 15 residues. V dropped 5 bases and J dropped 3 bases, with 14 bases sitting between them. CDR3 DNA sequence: TGTGCCAGCAGTCCGGACGGGAAGTACAATCAGCCCCAGCATTTT. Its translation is CASSPDGKYNQPQHF.

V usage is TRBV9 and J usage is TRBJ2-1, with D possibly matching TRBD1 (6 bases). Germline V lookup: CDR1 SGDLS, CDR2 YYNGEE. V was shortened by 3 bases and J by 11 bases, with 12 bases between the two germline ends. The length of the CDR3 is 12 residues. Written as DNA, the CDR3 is TGTGCCAGCAGCGATAGTACAGGGCAGCAGTTCTTC. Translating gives CASSDSTGQQFF.

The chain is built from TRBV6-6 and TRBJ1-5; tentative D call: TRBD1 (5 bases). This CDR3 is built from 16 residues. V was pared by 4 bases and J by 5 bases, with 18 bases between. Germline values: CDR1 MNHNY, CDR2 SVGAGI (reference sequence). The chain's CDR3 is CASSFGTAGDYQPQHF. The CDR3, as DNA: TGTGCCAGCAGTTTCGGGACGGCCGGGGATTATCAGCCCCAGCATTTT.

The CDR3 loop reads CAWTRHLPYEQYF. The CDR3 DNA sequence: TGTGCCTGGACACGACACCTTCCCTACGAGCAGTACTTC. The J gene is TRBJ2-7, the V gene TRBV30; the D is unclear. The V and J ends lost 4 bases and 2 bases respectively, with 12 bases between them. This CDR3 is 13 amino acids long. The germline CDR1 and CDR2 sequences are GTSNPN and SVGIG (reference sequence).

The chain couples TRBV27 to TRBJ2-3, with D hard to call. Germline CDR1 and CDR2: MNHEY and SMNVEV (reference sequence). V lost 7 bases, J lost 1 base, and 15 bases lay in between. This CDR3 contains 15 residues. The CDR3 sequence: CASTWPMSRTDTQYF. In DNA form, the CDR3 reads TGTGCCAGCACCTGGCCGATGTCTCGCACAGATACGCAGTATTTT.

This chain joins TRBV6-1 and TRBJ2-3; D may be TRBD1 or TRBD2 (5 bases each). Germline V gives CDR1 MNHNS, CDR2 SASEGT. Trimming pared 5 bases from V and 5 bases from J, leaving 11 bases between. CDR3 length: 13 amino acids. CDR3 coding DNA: TGTGCCAGCAGTCCCCAGGGACGAGATACGCAGTATTTT. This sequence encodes CASSPQGRDTQYF.

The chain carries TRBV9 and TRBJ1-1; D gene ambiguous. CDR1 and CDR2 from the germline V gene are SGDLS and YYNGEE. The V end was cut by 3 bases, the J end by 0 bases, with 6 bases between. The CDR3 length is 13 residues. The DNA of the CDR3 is TGTGCCAGCAGCGCGCGGGTGAACACTGAAGCTTTCTTT. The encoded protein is CASSARVNTEAFF.

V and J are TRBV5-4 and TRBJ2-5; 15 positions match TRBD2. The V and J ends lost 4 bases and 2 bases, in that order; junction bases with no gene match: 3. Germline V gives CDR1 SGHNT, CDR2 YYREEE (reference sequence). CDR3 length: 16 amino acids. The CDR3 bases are TGTGCCAGCAGCCCGGGACTAGCGGGGGGACAAGAGACCCAGTACTTC. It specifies CASSPGLAGGQETQYF.

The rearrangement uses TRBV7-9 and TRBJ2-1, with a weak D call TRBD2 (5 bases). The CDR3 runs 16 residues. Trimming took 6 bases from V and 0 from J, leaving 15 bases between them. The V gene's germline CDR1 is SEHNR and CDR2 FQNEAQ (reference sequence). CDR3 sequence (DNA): TGTGCCAGCAGTCCACTAGTGCCTCCCTCCTACAATGAGCAGTTCTTC. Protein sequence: CASSPLVPPSYNEQFF.

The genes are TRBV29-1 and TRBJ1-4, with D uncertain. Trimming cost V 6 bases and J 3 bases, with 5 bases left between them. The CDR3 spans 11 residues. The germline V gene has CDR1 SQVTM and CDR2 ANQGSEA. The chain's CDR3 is CSVGANEKLFF. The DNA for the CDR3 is TGCAGCGTCGGAGCTAATGAAAAACTGTTTTTT. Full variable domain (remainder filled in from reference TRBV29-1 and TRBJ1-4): SAVISQKPSRDICQRGTSLTIQCQVDSQVTMMFWYRQQPGQSLTLIATANQGSEATYESGFVIDKFPISRPNLTFSTLTVSNMSPEDSSIYLCSVGANEKLFFGSGTQLSVL.

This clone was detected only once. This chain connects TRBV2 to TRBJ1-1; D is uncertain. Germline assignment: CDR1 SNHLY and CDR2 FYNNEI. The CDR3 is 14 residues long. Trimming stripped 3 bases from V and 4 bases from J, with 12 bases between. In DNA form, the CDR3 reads TGTGCCAGCAGTGAGGCCTTGTCTGGCACTGAAGCTTTCTTT. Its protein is CASSEALSGTEAFF.

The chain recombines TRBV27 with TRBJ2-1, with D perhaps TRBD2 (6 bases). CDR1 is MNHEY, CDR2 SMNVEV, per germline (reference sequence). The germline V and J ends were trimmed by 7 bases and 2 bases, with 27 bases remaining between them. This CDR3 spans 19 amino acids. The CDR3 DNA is TGTGCCAGCATGTTTCTTCGAGGTGGGACGGGAGCTACCTACAATGAGCAGTTCTTC. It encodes CASMFLRGGTGATYNEQFF.

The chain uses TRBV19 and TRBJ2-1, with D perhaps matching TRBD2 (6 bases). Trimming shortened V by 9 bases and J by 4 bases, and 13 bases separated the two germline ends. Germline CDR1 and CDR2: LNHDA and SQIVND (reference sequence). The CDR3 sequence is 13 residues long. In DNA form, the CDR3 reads TGTGCCAGCACCGACGGGAGATACAATGAGCAGTTCTTC. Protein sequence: CASTDGRYNEQFF.